Shown below are 10 T cell receptor beta chains from a single sample sequenced in a study of CD8 T cells in Susac syndrome. Random-hexamer reverse transcription was applied to roughly 0.5 to 1 ug RNA. TCRdb re-derived calls from the immunoSEQ multiplex PCR reads in MiXCR, one entry per CDR3 protein. This table has approximately 70,000 distinct CDR3 sequences, 95% appearing once. Specimen: CD8+ T cells from PBMCs. These receptors all stem from a human donor in good health.

The CDR3 bases are TGTGCCAGCAGCATTTCTAGCGGGAGCATCACAGATACGCAGTATTTT. Residues: CASSISSGSITDTQYF. The V call is TRBV7-6, the J call TRBJ2-3, with 10 bases fitting TRBD2. The CDR3 runs to 16 residues. V was pared by 5 bases and J by 2 bases, with 7 bases of the junction left unmatched. Germline values: CDR1 SGHVS, CDR2 FNYEAQ.

The V and J genes are TRBV7-8 and TRBJ2-6, with 7 bases matching TRBD1. The trim removed 5 bases at V and 1 base at J, leaving 8 bases unmatched. The CDR3 is 17 amino acids. Per the germline V gene, CDR1 is SGHVS and CDR2 is FQNEAQ. CDR3 DNA sequence: TGTGCCAGCAGCAGTGGGACAGTGGGTTCTGGGGCCAACGTCCTGACTTTC. It is translated as CASSSGTVGSGANVLTF.

The V gene is TRBV9, the J gene TRBJ1-3; 8 nucleotides align to TRBD1. The CDR3 has 15 amino acids. The V segment lost 0 bases and the J segment 2 bases; nucleotides outside the gene matches: 1. Germline CDR1 and CDR2: SGDLS and YYNGEE. CDR3 loop: CASSVGTGTGNTIYF. The CDR3 DNA is TGTGCCAGCAGCGTAGGGACAGGGACTGGAAACACCATATATTTT.

This clonotype has a single count. The chain links TRBV3-1 to TRBJ2-2; D gene uncertain. Germline V lookup: CDR1 LGHDT, CDR2 YNNKEL (reference sequence). V was cut by 2 bases and J by 3 bases, with 10 bases left in between. The CDR3 has 15 residues. CDR3 residues: CASSQPEWDTGELFF. CDR3 nucleotides: TGTGCCAGCAGCCAACCAGAGTGGGACACCGGGGAGCTGTTTTTT.

The CDR3 loop reads CASIPDRAASYEQYF. The CDR3 region has the DNA TGTGCCAGCATTCCAGACAGGGCCGCCTCCTACGAGCAGTACTTC. This sequence joins TRBV2 and TRBJ2-7; the match to TRBD1 covers 7 bases. V lost 7 bases and J lost 0; bases outside the gene matches: 9. The CDR3 runs 15 residues. Germline CDR1 and CDR2: SNHLY and FYNNEI.

The V gene is TRBV7-9, the J gene TRBJ2-7, with D perhaps matching TRBD2 (5 bases). Trimming stripped 6 bases from V and 5 bases from J, with 11 bases between. The CDR3 runs to 12 residues. Germline V gene lookup returns CDR1 SEHNR and CDR2 FQNEAQ (reference sequence). CDR3: CASRLGWDEQYF. The CDR3 nucleotides are TGTGCCAGCAGACTAGGATGGGACGAGCAGTACTTC.

The rearrangement links TRBV6-6 to TRBJ2-2, with D perhaps TRBD1 (6 bases). The germline V gene encodes CDR1 MNHNY and CDR2 SVGAGI (reference sequence). The CDR3 has 15 residues. Trimming shortened V by 5 bases and J by 3 bases, and 13 bases separated the two germline ends. The CDR3 is CASSPSGHYTGELFF. CDR3 nucleotide sequence: TGTGCCAGCAGTCCCTCGGGACACTACACCGGGGAGCTGTTTTTT.

The V and J genes are TRBV19 and TRBJ1-5; D unclear. Germline V gene sequence: CDR1 LNHDA, CDR2 SQIVND (reference sequence). The CDR3 runs 12 residues. Between the trimmed V and J ends, which lost 6 bases and 2 bases, there was a span of 5 bases. CDR3 residues: CASRNGNQPQHF. The CDR3 coding sequence is TGTGCCAGTAGGAATGGCAATCAGCCCCAGCATTTT.

The chain links TRBV29-1 to TRBJ1-1, with unresolved D. CDR1 and CDR2 from the germline V gene are SQVTM and ANQGSEA. The CDR3 spans 10 residues. Trimming removed 2 bases at V and 12 bases at J, with 10 bases between. The CDR3: CSVEQPATFF. The CDR3 region has the DNA TGCAGCGTTGAACAACCAGCTACTTTCTTT.

The rearrangement joins TRBV4-3 to TRBJ2-5; 11 bases align to TRBD2. CDR3 length: 16 amino acids. The V and J ends lost 4 bases and 7 bases, in that order; junction bases with no gene match: 11. Germline V CDR1 and CDR2: LGHNA, YSLEER. The CDR3 DNA is TGCGCCAGCAGCCTCGGGATAGCGGGGGGGCTAGGGACCCAGTACTTC. Translating gives CASSLGIAGGLGTQYF.